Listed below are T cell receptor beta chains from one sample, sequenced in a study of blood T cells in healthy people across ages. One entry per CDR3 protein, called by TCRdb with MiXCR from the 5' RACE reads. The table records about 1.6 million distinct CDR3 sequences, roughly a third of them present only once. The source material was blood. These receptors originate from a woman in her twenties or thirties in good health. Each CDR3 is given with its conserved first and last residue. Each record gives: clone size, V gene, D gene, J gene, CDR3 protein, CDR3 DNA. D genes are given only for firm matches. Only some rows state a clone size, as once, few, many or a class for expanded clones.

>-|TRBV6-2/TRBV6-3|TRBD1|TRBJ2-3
CASTWDRGRPTDTQYF
TGTGCCAGCACTTGGGACAGGGGAAGGCCCACAGATACGCAGTATTTT
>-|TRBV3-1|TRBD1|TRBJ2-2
CASSPTRTGNTGELFF
TGTGCCAGCAGCCCCACCCGGACAGGGAACACCGGGGAGCTGTTTTTT
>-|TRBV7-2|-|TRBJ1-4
CASSPGRKVNEKLFF
TGTGCCAGCAGCCCTGGACGGAAAGTTAATGAAAAACTGTTTTTT
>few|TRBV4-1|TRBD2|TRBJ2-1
CASSQKAGDLSYNEQFF
TGCGCCAGCAGCCAAAAAGCGGGGGATCTCTCCTACAATGAGCAGTTCTTC
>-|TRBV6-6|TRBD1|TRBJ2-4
CASKGAGLAKNIRYF
TGTGCCAGTAAGGGGGCGGGTCTAGCCAAAAACATTCGGTACTTC
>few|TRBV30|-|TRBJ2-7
CAWSVVGYEQYF
TGTGCCTGGAGTGTAGTGGGCTACGAGCAGTACTTC
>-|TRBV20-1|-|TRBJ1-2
CSARDNRETYGYTF
TGCAGTGCTAGAGATAACAGGGAGACCTATGGCTACACCTTC
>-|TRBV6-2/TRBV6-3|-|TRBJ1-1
CASSTQGRNTEAFF
TGTGCCAGCAGTACACAGGGCAGGAACACTGAAGCTTTCTTT
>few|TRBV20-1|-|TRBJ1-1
CSASILRTEAFF
TGCAGTGCTAGTATCTTAAGGACTGAAGCTTTCTTT
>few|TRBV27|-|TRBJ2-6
CASSPVTGANVLTF
TGTGCCAGCAGCCCCGTGACTGGGGCCAACGTCCTGACTTTC
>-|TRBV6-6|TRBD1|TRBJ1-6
CASNDRVPYNSPLHF
TGTGCCAGCAACGACAGGGTCCCCTATAATTCACCCCTCCACTTT
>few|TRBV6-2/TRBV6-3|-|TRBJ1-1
CASRLGENTEAFF
TGTGCCAGCAGGTTGGGGGAGAACACTGAAGCTTTCTTT
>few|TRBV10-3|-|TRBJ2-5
CAISEDTSGTVQETQYF
TGTGCCATCAGTGAGGACACTTCCGGGACGGTGCAAGAGACCCAGTACTTC
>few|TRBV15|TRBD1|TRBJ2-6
CATSAPPGQGIPGANVLTF
TGTGCCACCAGCGCCCCCCCGGGACAGGGGATTCCTGGGGCCAACGTCCTGACTTTC
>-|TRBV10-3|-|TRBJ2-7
CAISSGLSHEQYF
TGTGCCATCAGCTCAGGACTTTCCCACGAGCAGTACTTC
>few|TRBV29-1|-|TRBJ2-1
CSVPPERLGSYNEQFF
TGCAGCGTCCCCCCGGAGCGGCTGGGGTCCTACAATGAGCAGTTCTTC
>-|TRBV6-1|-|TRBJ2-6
CASSESTVYGANVLTF
TGTGCCAGCAGTGAATCGACAGTTTATGGGGCCAACGTCCTGACTTTC
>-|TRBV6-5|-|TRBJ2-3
CASKLGAGTDTQYF
TGTGCCAGCAAGCTAGGGGCTGGCACAGATACGCAGTATTTT
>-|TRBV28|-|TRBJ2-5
CASSLRDTLQETQYF
TGTGCCAGCAGTTTAAGGGACACTTTACAAGAGACCCAGTACTTC
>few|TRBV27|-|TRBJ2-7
CASSFSQGNEQYF
TGTGCCAGCAGTTTCTCCCAGGGCAACGAGCAGTACTTC
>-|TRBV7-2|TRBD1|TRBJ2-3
CASTPDRGPTDTQYF
TGTGCCAGCACCCCGGACAGGGGACCCACAGATACGCAGTATTTT
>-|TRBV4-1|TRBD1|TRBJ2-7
CASSQEQGSYYEQYF
TGCGCCAGCAGCCAAGAACAGGGGTCTTACTACGAGCAGTACTTC
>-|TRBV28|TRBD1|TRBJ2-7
CASSSLTGAWFYEQYF
TGTGCCAGCAGTTCCCTGACAGGGGCTTGGTTCTACGAGCAGTACTTC
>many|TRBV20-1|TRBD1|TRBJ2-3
CSAPGQGKDTQYF
TGCAGTGCACCGGGACAGGGGAAAGATACGCAGTATTTT
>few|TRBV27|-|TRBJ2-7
CASSFDSSNEQYF
TGTGCCAGCAGTTTCGACAGCTCGAACGAGCAGTACTTC
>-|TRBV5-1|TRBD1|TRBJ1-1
CASSLDRGRAFF
TGCGCCAGCAGCCTAGACAGGGGACGAGCTTTCTTT
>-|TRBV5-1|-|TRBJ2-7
CASSLRGLLEEQYF
TGCGCCAGCAGCTTGCGGGGGCTCCTAGAGGAGCAGTACTTC
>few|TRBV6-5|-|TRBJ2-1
CASYGDSYNEQFF
TGTGCCAGCTACGGGGACTCCTACAATGAGCAGTTCTTC
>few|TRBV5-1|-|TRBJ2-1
CASRNPRTAYNEQFF
TGCGCCAGCCGTAATCCTCGGACAGCATACAATGAGCAGTTCTTC
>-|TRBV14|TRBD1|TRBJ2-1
CASSQDRKGASSQFF
TGTGCCAGCAGCCAAGATAGAAAGGGGGCGAGCTCACAGTTCTTC
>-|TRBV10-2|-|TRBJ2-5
CASSGRSISINEQYF
TGCGCCAGCAGTGGCAGGTCTATATCGATCAATGAGCAGTACTTC
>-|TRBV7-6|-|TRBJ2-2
CASSLSLPNTGELFF
TGTGCCAGCAGCTTAAGCCTACCTAACACCGGGGAGCTGTTTTTT
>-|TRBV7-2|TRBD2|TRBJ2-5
CASSPWTSGGLTQTQYF
TGTGCCAGCAGTCCCTGGACTAGCGGGGGCCTGACCCAGACCCAGTACTTC
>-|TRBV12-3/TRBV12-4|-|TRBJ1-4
CASSLGGFKEKLFF
TGTGCCAGCAGTTTAGGGGGGTTTAAGGAAAAACTGTTTTTT
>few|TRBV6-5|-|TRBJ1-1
CASSYLDSVNTEAFF
TGTGCCAGCAGTTACTTGGACAGCGTAAACACTGAAGCTTTCTTT
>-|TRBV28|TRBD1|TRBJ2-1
CASSLWHYLGQDNEQFF
TGTGCCAGCAGTTTATGGCACTATCTGGGACAGGACAATGAGCAGTTCTTC
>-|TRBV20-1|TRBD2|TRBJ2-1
CSLAVHNEQFF
TGCAGCCTAGCGGTCCACAATGAGCAGTTCTTC
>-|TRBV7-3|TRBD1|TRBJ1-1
CASSSGQGATMNTEAFF
TGTGCCAGCAGCTCAGGACAGGGGGCGACTATGAACACTGAAGCTTTCTTT
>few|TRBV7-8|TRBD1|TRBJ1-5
CASTSGQSNQPQHF
TGTGCCAGCACCTCGGGACAGAGCAATCAGCCCCAGCATTTT
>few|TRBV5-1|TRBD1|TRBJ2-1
CASSLGGTGALNEQFF
TGCGCCAGCAGCTTGGGCGGGACAGGGGCCCTCAACGAGCAGTTCTTC
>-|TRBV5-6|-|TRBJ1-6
CASSSRLKPSYNSPLHF
TGTGCCAGCAGCTCCCGGCTGAAGCCTTCCTATAATTCACCCCTCCACTTT
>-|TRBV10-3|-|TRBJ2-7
CAVSVTGDAYEQYF
TGTGCCGTCAGTGTCACAGGCGATGCCTACGAGCAGTACTTC
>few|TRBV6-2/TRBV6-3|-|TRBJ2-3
CASSPRLVVADTQYF
TGTGCCAGCTCCCCCCGACTAGTAGTCGCAGATACGCAGTATTTT
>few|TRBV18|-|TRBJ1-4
CASSEGANEKLFF
TGTGCCAGCTCAGAGGGGGCTAATGAAAAACTGTTTTTT
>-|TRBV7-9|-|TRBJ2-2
CASSEIGGRGTGELFF
TGTGCCAGCAGCGAGATCGGGGGGCGCGGAACCGGGGAGCTGTTTTTT
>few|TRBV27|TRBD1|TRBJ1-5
CASSLVRTGWPQHF
TGTGCCAGCAGTTTAGTGAGGACAGGCTGGCCCCAGCATTTT
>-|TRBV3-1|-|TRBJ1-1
CASSQTTTGPREAFF
TGTGCCAGCAGCCAAACAACGACAGGTCCGAGGGAAGCTTTCTTT
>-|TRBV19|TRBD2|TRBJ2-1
CASSILAGKRNEQFF
TGTGCCAGTAGTATCCTAGCGGGAAAGAGGAATGAGCAGTTCTTC